The TCR beta chain described here comes from a study of blood T cell repertoires in COVID-19. A few counts support this clone. Original methodology: Amplification from reference gene primers served as the basis for estimated nucleated cell counts. The repertoire was sequenced with immunoSEQ multiplex PCR; TCRdb's copy has only in-frame clones and lacks some. The V and J calls and clone size were taken over from that table, and D and trimming were inferred from the DNA. The table has a few hundred thousand clones, 65% to 85% seen once. This CDR3 is 16 amino acids long. The junction had 10 bases not matched to a gene; V was cut back by 1 base and J by 8 bases. Germline V gene data show CDR1 as LGHDT and CDR2 as YNNKEL (reference sequence). Cohorts were based on clinical histories the participants reported.

The chain links TRBV3-1 (or the pseudogene TRBV3-2) to TRBJ1-2; 10 bases match TRBD1. The TCR originated in a man between 45 and 60 years old who had recovered from COVID-19. The sample comprised PBMCs or T cells enriched from blood (not recorded which). Written as DNA, the CDR3 is TGTGCCAGCAGCCAAGGGTGGACAGGGGGAATGGAGGGCTACACCTTC. Translated: CASSQGWTGGMEGYTF.